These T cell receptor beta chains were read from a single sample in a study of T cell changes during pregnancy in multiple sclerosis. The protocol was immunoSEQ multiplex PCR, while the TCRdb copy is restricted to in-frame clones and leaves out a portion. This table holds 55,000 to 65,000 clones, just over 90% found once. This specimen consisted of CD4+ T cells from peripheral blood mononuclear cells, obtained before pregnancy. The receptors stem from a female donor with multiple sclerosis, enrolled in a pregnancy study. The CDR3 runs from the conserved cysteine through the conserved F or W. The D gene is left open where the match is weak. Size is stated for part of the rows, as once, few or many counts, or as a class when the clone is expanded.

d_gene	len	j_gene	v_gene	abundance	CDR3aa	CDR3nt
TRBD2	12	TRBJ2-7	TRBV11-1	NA	CASSVGGYEQYF	TGTGCCAGCAGCGTGGGGGGGTACGAGCAGTACTTC
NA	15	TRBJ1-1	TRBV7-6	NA	CASSPIGGRDTEAFF	TGTGCCAGCAGCCCCATCGGGGGGAGGGACACTGAAGCTTTCTTT
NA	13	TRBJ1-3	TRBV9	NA	CASSRLSGNTIYF	TGTGCCAGCAGCCGACTCTCTGGAAACACCATATATTTT
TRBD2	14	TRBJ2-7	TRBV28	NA	CASTRGLAGYEQYF	TGTGCCAGCACCAGGGGACTAGCGGGATACGAGCAGTACTTC
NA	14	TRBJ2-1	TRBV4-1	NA	CASSGSMRGFEQFF	TGCGCCAGCAGCGGATCAATGAGAGGGTTCGAGCAGTTCTTC
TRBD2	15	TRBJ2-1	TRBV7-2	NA	CASSLTSGPGNEQFF	TGTGCCAGCAGCTTGACTAGCGGGCCTGGTAATGAGCAGTTCTTC
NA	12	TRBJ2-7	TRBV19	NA	CASSTNRAPNPF	TGTGCCAGTAGTACAAACAGGGCTCCGAACCCATTC
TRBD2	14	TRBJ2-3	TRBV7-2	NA	CASSLTSGTDTQYF	TGTGCCAGCAGCTTAACTAGCGGGACAGATACGCAGTATTTT
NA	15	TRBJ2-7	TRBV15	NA	CATSRDWRVVYEQYF	TGTGCCACCAGCAGAGATTGGAGGGTCGTCTACGAGCAGTACTTC
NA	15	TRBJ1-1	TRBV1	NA	CTSSNGQGMNTEAFF	TGCACCAGCAGCAATGGACAGGGCATGAACACTGAAGCTTTCTTT
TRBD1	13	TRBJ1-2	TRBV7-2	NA	CASSLGDRGGYTF	TGTGCCAGCAGCTTAGGGGACAGGGGTGGCTACACCTTC
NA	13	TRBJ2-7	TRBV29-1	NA	CSVEDDKTYEQYF	TGCAGCGTTGAAGACGACAAAACCTACGAGCAGTACTTC
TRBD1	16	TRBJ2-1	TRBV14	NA	CASSESAGTVGDEQFF	TGTGCCAGCAGCGAGTCAGCCGGGACAGTAGGCGATGAGCAGTTCTTC
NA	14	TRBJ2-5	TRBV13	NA	CASSSRGSGETQYF	TGTGCCAGCAGCTCCCGCGGGTCGGGAGAGACCCAGTACTTC
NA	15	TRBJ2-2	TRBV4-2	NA	CAIGGGAGNTGELFF	TGTGCCATCGGAGGGGGGGCCGGTAACACCGGGGAGCTGTTTTTT
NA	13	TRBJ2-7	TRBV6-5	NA	CASGRQEGFEQYF	TGTGCCAGCGGGAGGCAGGAGGGGTTCGAGCAGTACTTC
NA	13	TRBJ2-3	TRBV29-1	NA	CSVGQPLADTQYF	TGCAGCGTTGGCCAACCCCTAGCAGATACGCAGTATTTT
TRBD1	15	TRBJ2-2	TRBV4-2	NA	CASSRGTGEREELFF	TGTGCCAGCAGCCGAGGGACAGGGGAACGAGAGGAGCTGTTTTTT
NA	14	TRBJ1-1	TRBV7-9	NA	CASSLVQGLAEAFF	TGTGCCAGCAGCTTAGTGCAGGGGTTGGCTGAAGCTTTCTTT
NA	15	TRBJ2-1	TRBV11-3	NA	CASSQTRGSYNEQFF	TGTGCCAGCAGCCAGACGCGGGGCTCCTACAATGAGCAGTTCTTC
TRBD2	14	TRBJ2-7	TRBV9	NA	CASSKTSGSYEQYF	TGTGCCAGCAGCAAGACTAGCGGGAGTTACGAGCAGTACTTC
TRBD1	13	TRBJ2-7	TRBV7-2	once	CASSNGQGYEQYF	TGTGCCAGCAGCAATGGACAGGGCTACGAGCAGTACTTC
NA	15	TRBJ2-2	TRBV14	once	CASSHLITNTGELFF	TGTGCCAGCAGCCATCTTATTACGAACACCGGGGAGCTGTTTTTT